This TCR beta chain stems from a study of radiotherapy plus CTLA-4 blockade in lung cancer. Study in general: In about 20% of patients, objective responses were seen; approximately 31% had disease control. Overall study findings and caveats: Reports identified early blood T cell clone dynamics, with interferon-beta, as the best response predictor.

The method was immunoSEQ multiplex PCR; TCRdb's version includes in-frame clones alone and lacks a portion of them. In the table there are 70,000 to 95,000 clones, around 81% of which are singletons. Chemo-refractory metastatic non-small-cell lung cancer patients were treated with focal radiation plus CTLA-4 blockade with ipilimumab. Concerning this clone itself: Its antigen is unidentified.

This CDR3 has 9 amino acids. This clonotype originated in a human donor with non-small cell lung cancer that progressed on radiotherapy plus ipilimumab. The chain carries TRBV21-1 and TRBJ1-4. TRBV21-1 is labeled a pseudogene. Sequences were derived from peripheral blood, sampled from a patient treated with radiotherapy plus ipilimumab. CDR3 nucleotide sequence: TGTGCCAGCACGGAAAAACTGTTTTTT. It specifies CASTEKLFF.